This is a list of T cell receptor beta chains from one sample in a study of cytotoxic CD8 clonotypes in ibrutinib-treated CLL. The method was immunoSEQ multiplex PCR; TCRdb's version includes in-frame clones alone and lacks a portion of them. Seen here are 15,000 to 20,000 clones, roughly 80% observed once, and the top ten hold 5.7%. Sequences were derived from PBMCs, sampled before ibrutinib treatment. These receptor sequences come from a human donor with chronic lymphocytic leukemia. CDR3s include the opening cysteine and the closing phenylalanine or tryptophan. Fields, in order: clone size, V gene, J gene, D gene, CDR3 DNA, CDR3 protein. The D gene is left open where the match is weak. The size of a clone is reported for some rows only, either as once, few or many, or as a class for expanded clones.

few	TRBV4-3	TRBJ2-3	-	TGCGCCAGCAGCCAAGATGGGAGGGGGCGGGGTAGCACAGATACGCAGTATTTT	CASSQDGRGRGSTDTQYF
-	TRBV2	TRBJ1-6	TRBD1	TGTGCCAGCAGTGAGGTAGCAGGGGGCGTTTCACCCCTCCACTTT	CASSEVAGGVSPLHF
-	TRBV4-3	TRBJ1-6	-	TGCGCCAGCAGCCAAGATGACAGCAGCTCCTATAATTCACCCCTCCACTTT	CASSQDDSSSYNSPLHF
-	TRBV7-7	TRBJ1-1	TRBD1	TGTGCCAGCAGCTTAAGACAGGGCGCTGAAGCTTTCTTT	CASSLRQGAEAFF
-	TRBV6-1	TRBJ1-2	-	TGTGCCAGCAGTGATTTAGGGGACTATGGCTACACCTTC	CASSDLGDYGYTF
-	TRBV4-3	TRBJ2-1	-	TGCGCCAGCAGCCAACTGGGACGCCTCTCCTACAATGAGCAGTTCTTC	CASSQLGRLSYNEQFF
-	TRBV9	TRBJ1-1	TRBD1	TGTGCCAGCAGCGTAGGGGGACAGTCCACTGAAGCTTTCTTT	CASSVGGQSTEAFF
-	TRBV6-4	TRBJ1-6	-	TGTGCCAGCAGTGTGGAAGAGGGTTTCCCCCTCCACTTT	CASSVEEGFPLHF
-	TRBV19	TRBJ2-3	TRBD2	TGTGCCAGTAGTATACCCCCGGATCTAGCGGGGGCCTCAGATACGCAGTATTTT	CASSIPPDLAGASDTQYF
-	TRBV5-1	TRBJ2-7	TRBD1	TGCGCCAGCAGCTTGGGATTAACGGGACAGGTCGACGAGCAGTACTTC	CASSLGLTGQVDEQYF
-	TRBV5-1	TRBJ1-4	TRBD1	TGCGCCAGCAGCGCTACAGGGGATGTCCAAGAAAAACTGTTTTTT	CASSATGDVQEKLFF
few	TRBV7-2	TRBJ1-3	-	TGTGCCAGCAGCTTAGCAGGGGGCTCTGGAAACACCATATATTTT	CASSLAGGSGNTIYF
-	TRBV7-7	TRBJ2-2	-	TGTGCCAGCAGCTCGGGTGCCGGGGAGCTGTTTTTT	CASSSGAGELFF
-	TRBV28	TRBJ1-5	TRBD1	TGTGCCAGTTGGACAGGGGGGTGGAATCAGCCCCAGCATTTT	CASWTGGWNQPQHF
once	TRBV27	TRBJ1-2	-	TGTGCCAGCAGTTTTTCGCTGAACGGTGGCTACACCTTC	CASSFSLNGGYTF
-	TRBV6-1	TRBJ2-5	-	TGTGCCAGCAGTGAAGCGAGGGGAGAGACCCAGTACTTC	CASSEARGETQYF